Following are 32 T cell receptor beta chains from one sample sequenced in a study of blood T cell repertoires in COVID-19. The assay was immunoSEQ multiplex PCR, and TCRdb's table has in-frame clones only and misses some. The sample lists roughly 170,000 clones, about 86% occurring once. The material sequenced was peripheral blood. These receptors were obtained from a woman aged 18-30 years who had recovered from COVID-19.

The rearrangement joins TRBV27 to TRBJ1-2, with TRBD1 matching 9 bases. Germline V CDR1 and CDR2: MNHEY, SMNVEV (reference sequence). V was pared by 4 bases and J by 7 bases, with 7 bases of the junction left unmatched. The length of the CDR3 is 14 residues. The CDR3 loop reads CASSSPRTGVGYTF. In DNA, the CDR3 is TGTGCCAGCAGTTCTCCTAGGACAGGGGTTGGCTACACCTTC.

V and J are TRBV6-1 and TRBJ1-4, with D perhaps TRBD1 (5 bases). This CDR3 is 15 amino acids long. Germline CDR1 reads MNHNS; CDR2 reads SASEGT. Trimming stripped 1 base from V and 8 bases from J, with 14 bases between. Here the CDR3 DNA reads TGTGCCAGCAGTGAAGGTCCAGGGTATGACGAAAAACTGTTTTTT. Amino acids: CASSEGPGYDEKLFF.

The chain links TRBV3-1 (or the pseudogene TRBV3-2) to TRBJ1-2, with D possibly being TRBD1 (6 bases). CDR1 and CDR2 from the germline V gene are LGHDT and YNNKEL (reference sequence). V was pared by 5 bases and J by 2 bases, with 12 bases between. This CDR3 has 14 amino acids. In DNA form, the CDR3 reads TGTGCCAGCAGCTTACGACAGGCCAACTATGGCTACACCTTC. As protein: CASSLRQANYGYTF.

V usage is TRBV27 and J usage is TRBJ2-3, with D hard to call. The CDR3 runs 16 residues. Germline CDR1 is MNHEY and CDR2 is SMNVEV (reference sequence). V was shortened by 2 bases and J by 6 bases, with 18 bases between the two germline ends. The DNA for the CDR3 is TGTGCCAGCAGTTTAGAAAAAAACTTTTATCTGGATACGCAGTATTTT. Residues: CASSLEKNFYLDTQYF.

This clone showed up just a few times. The V call is TRBV4-3, the J call TRBJ2-7; the match to TRBD2 covers 10 bases. The length of the CDR3 is 17 residues. V was clipped by 1 base and J by 1 base; unmatched bases: 7. Looked up from germline, CDR1 is LGHNA and CDR2 is YSLEER. CDR3 sequence (DNA): TGCGCCAGCAGCCAAGCCTCCAGGACTAGCGGTTCCTACGAGCAGTACGTC. This translates into CASSQASRTSGSYEQYV.

The chain joins TRBV6-5 to TRBJ2-2; 7 nucleotides align to TRBD2. Germline trimming cut 8 bases from V and 12 bases from J; bases unmatched to any gene: 18. Per the germline V gene, CDR1 is MNHEY and CDR2 is SVGAGI. CDR3 size: 15 residues. The CDR3 loop reads CASGEHSGTLEKLFF. The CDR3 nucleotides are TGTGCCAGCGGAGAGCACAGCGGGACTTTAGAAAAGCTGTTTTTT.

This chain uses TRBV2 with TRBJ2-5; the D is unclear. The CDR3 runs 12 residues. Trimming stripped 2 bases from V and 3 bases from J, with 4 bases between. The germline gives CDR1 SNHLY, CDR2 FYNNEI. The CDR3 sequence is CASSELKETQYF. In DNA form, the CDR3 reads TGTGCCAGCAGTGAACTAAAAGAGACCCAGTACTTC.

This clone was detected once. This sequence joins TRBV19 and TRBJ2-1; possibly TRBD1 for D (5 bases). The CDR3 contains 15 residues. Germline V gene data show CDR1 as LNHDA and CDR2 as SQIVND (reference sequence). V dropped 9 bases and J dropped 0 bases, with 15 bases sitting between them. DNA of the CDR3: TGTGCCAGCGGACATGGAGCCAGCTCCTACAATGAGCAGTTCTTC. Protein sequence: CASGHGASSYNEQFF.

V is TRBV15 and J is TRBJ2-5, with TRBD1 identical over 11 bases. Germline assignment: CDR1 LNHNV and CDR2 YYDKDF (reference sequence). With V trimmed by 7 bases and J by 3 bases, 1 base remained unmatched. CDR3 length: 13 amino acids. The DNA for the CDR3 is TGTGCCACCATGGGACAGGGGGAAGAGACCCAGTACTTC. Residues: CATMGQGEETQYF. The full variable domain, completed using reference TRBV15 and TRBJ2-5, is DAMVIQNPRYQVTQFGKPVTLSCSQTLNHNVMYWYQQKSSQAPKLLFHYYDKDFNNEADTPDNFQSRRPNTSFCFLDIRSPGLGDTAMYLCATMGQGEETQYFGPGTRLLVL.

V is TRBV5-4 and J is TRBJ2-6; D is possibly TRBD2 (6 bases). Germline V gene sequence: CDR1 SGHNT, CDR2 YYREEE (reference sequence). This CDR3 is built from 16 residues. Trimming took 4 bases from V and 4 from J, leaving 15 bases between them. Written as DNA, the CDR3 is TGTGCCAGCAGCCTTCAGGGAGGTTCGGGGGCCAACGTCCTGACTTTC. It specifies CASSLQGGSGANVLTF.

The table lists this clone with a count of one. The chain employs TRBV20-1 and TRBJ1-1; TRBD1 might be the D (5 bases). This CDR3 spans 13 amino acids. The germline CDR1 and CDR2 sequences are DFQATT and SNEGSKA (reference sequence). The ends were cut back, 3 bases at V and 3 bases at J, with 11 bases in the middle. CDR3 in DNA: TGCAGTGCTAGTCCAGGGTTCGACACTGAAGCTTTCTTT. Translation gives CSASPGFDTEAFF.

J is TRBJ2-5 and V is TRBV6-6, with 7 bases matching TRBD1. J was trimmed by 4 bases and V by 6 bases; bases with no gene match: 14. In germline, CDR1 is MNHNY, CDR2 SVGAGI (reference sequence). CDR3 length equals 16 residues. Here the CDR3 reads CASSWRTGRASETQYF. The DNA for the CDR3 is TGTGCCAGCAGCTGGAGGACAGGCCGAGCCTCAGAGACCCAGTACTTC.

The J gene is TRBJ2-2, the V gene TRBV7-9; the match to TRBD1 covers 8 bases. Germline-derived CDR1 and CDR2 are SEHNR and FQNEAQ (reference sequence). The CDR3 loop spans 15 amino acids. Germline trimming cut 6 bases from V and 3 bases from J; bases unmatched to any gene: 6. The CDR3 coding sequence is TGTGCCAGCAGTTGGACAGGGATTTACACCGGGGAGCTGTTTTTT. It specifies CASSWTGIYTGELFF.

This sequence joins TRBV24-1 and TRBJ2-5; D perhaps matches TRBD2 (6 bases). Germline CDR1 is KGHDR and CDR2 is SFDVKD. Trimming left V 3 bases short and J 9 bases short, with 10 bases between. The CDR3 runs to 12 residues. CDR3 bases: TGTGCCACCAGTGATGGCGGGACTCCCCAGTACTTC. Translating it yields CATSDGGTPQYF.

This rearrangement joins TRBV10-3 to TRBJ2-3; D is unresolved. Germline V gene sequence: CDR1 ENHRY, CDR2 SYGVKD. CDR3 size: 13 residues. Between the trimmed V and J ends, which lost 8 bases and 4 bases, there was a span of 13 bases. CDR3 nucleotide sequence: TGTGCCATCCGAGGTAGCCTCCCAGATACGCAGTATTTT. Amino acid sequence: CAIRGSLPDTQYF.

The chain employs TRBV7-2 and TRBJ2-7; TRBD2 is a possible D gene (7 bases). V was pared by 2 bases and J by 5 bases, with 16 bases between. The CDR3 is made up of 15 amino acids. The germline CDR1 and CDR2 sequences are SGHTA and FQGNSA. CDR3 sequence (DNA): TGTGCCAGCAGCTTAACAGGGAGGGAGTCCAACGAGCAGTACTTC. Translation: CASSLTGRESNEQYF.

The rearrangement uses TRBV4-1 and TRBJ2-1; D is unclear. The V end lost 4 bases, the J end lost 0 bases, and 4 bases lay between the germline ends. The CDR3 runs 13 residues. CDR1 is MGHRA and CDR2 is YSYEKL in the germline V gene. CDR3 in amino acids: CASSPSSYNEQFF. CDR3 DNA: TGCGCCAGCAGCCCTTCCTCCTACAATGAGCAGTTCTTC.

This clone was recorded once. This sequence joins TRBV12-5 and TRBJ2-7, with 10 bases that match TRBD2. J lost 4 bases, V lost 3 bases, and 9 bases had no gene match. CDR1 is LGHNT and CDR2 is FRNRAP in the germline V gene. This CDR3 is built from 16 residues. The CDR3 DNA sequence: TGTGCTAGTGGTTTTTTTCCTAGCGGGGGCCCATACGAGCAGTACTTC. It is translated as CASGFFPSGGPYEQYF.

The CDR3 reads CASSSPSWGAGVNTGELFF. The CDR3 bases are TGTGCCAGCAGCTCTCCGTCGTGGGGAGCGGGGGTGAACACCGGGGAGCTGTTTTTT. The chain recombines TRBV6-2 or TRBV6-3 with TRBJ2-2; 8 nucleotides line up with TRBD2. Trimming took 6 bases from V and 1 from J; bases not matched to a gene: 16. The CDR3 spans 19 residues. Germline V gives CDR1 MNHEY, CDR2 SVGEGT.

This chain joins TRBV12-3 or TRBV12-4 and TRBJ2-5; 7 bases agree with TRBD1. CDR3 length equals 13 residues. Trimming removed 5 bases from V and 7 bases from J; junction bases left unmatched: 7. Here the CDR3 reads CASSEDSGGTQYF. Here the CDR3 DNA reads TGTGCCAGCAGTGAGGACTCAGGGGGGACCCAGTACTTC.

The J gene is TRBJ1-1, the V gene TRBV30; no firm D call. In germline, CDR1 is GTSNPN, CDR2 SVGIG (reference sequence). Trimming shortened V by 0 bases and J by 4 bases, and 12 bases separated the two germline ends. The CDR3 has 14 amino acids. CDR3 sequence (DNA): TGTGCCTGGAGTGTCGGTCGGCGGAGCACTGAAGCTTTCTTT. Its translation is CAWSVGRRSTEAFF.

The rearrangement joins TRBV10-3 to TRBJ1-6; no definite D call. This CDR3 region has 16 residues. The V gene's germline CDR1 is ENHRY and CDR2 SYGVKD. Trimming left V 3 bases short and J 0 bases short, with 9 bases between. CDR3 in DNA: TGTGCCATCAGTGACCGGACTGCCTCCTATAATTCACCCCTCCACTTT. Translating it yields CAISDRTASYNSPLHF.

The chain recombines TRBV12-3 or TRBV12-4 with TRBJ1-5, with D perhaps matching TRBD1 (6 bases). V dropped 5 bases and J dropped 7 bases, with 12 bases sitting between them. CDR3 length: 13 amino acids. The CDR3 coding sequence is TGTGCCAGCAGTCACAGGGATCGACAGCCCCAGCATTTT. Encoded protein: CASSHRDRQPQHF.

The genes are TRBV5-1 and TRBJ1-2, with a tentative D call TRBD1 (6 bases). The CDR3 loop spans 14 amino acids. The V end lost 2 bases, the J end lost 2 bases, and 10 bases lay between the germline ends. Germline CDR1 reads SGHRS; CDR2 reads YFSETQ. The CDR3: CASSFSGANYGYTF. In DNA, the CDR3 is TGCGCCAGCAGCTTCTCAGGGGCGAACTATGGCTACACCTTC. The full variable domain, rest sourced from reference TRBV5-1 and TRBJ1-2, is KAGVTQTPRYLIKTRGQQVTLSCSPISGHRSVSWYQQTPGQGLQFLFEYFSETQRNKGNFPGRFSGRQFSNSRSEMNVSTLELGDSALYLCASSFSGANYGYTFGSGTRLTVV.

V gene TRBV25-1 combines with J gene TRBJ2-7; D gene unclear. The CDR3 loop spans 12 amino acids. V was clipped by 4 bases and J by 3 bases, with 7 bases between them. Germline-derived CDR1 and CDR2 are MGHDK and SYGVNS. The CDR3 loop reads CASSVNFYEQYF. The CDR3 coding sequence is TGTGCCAGCAGTGTCAACTTCTACGAGCAGTACTTC.

This chain connects TRBV27 to TRBJ1-5; TRBD1 aligns across 11 bases. The CDR3 runs 15 residues. Germline CDR1 reads MNHEY; CDR2 reads SMNVEV (reference sequence). Losses at the gene ends were 3 bases for V and 6 bases for J; bases not matched to a gene: 4. CDR3 bases: TGTGCCAGCAGTTTGGGACAGGGGGATAGTCAGCCCCAGCATTTT. The encoded protein is CASSLGQGDSQPQHF.

The chain joins TRBV2 to TRBJ1-1; D perhaps matches TRBD1 (5 bases). The germline V gene encodes CDR1 SNHLY and CDR2 FYNNEI. V lost 2 bases to trimming and J lost 4 bases, with 8 bases between them. The CDR3 length is 13 residues. CDR3 amino acids: CASSERGSTEAFF. The CDR3, as DNA: TGTGCCAGCAGTGAACGGGGGAGCACTGAAGCTTTCTTT. Complete variable domain (other parts from reference TRBV2 and TRBJ1-1): EPEVTQTPSHQVTQMGQEVILRCVPISNHLYFYWYRQILGQKVEFLVSFYNNEISEKSEIFDDQFSVERPDGSNFTLKIRSTKLEDSAMYFCASSERGSTEAFFGQGTRLTVV.

The V call is TRBV6-5, the J call TRBJ1-1, with 8 nucleotides matching TRBD1. The ends lost 7 bases at V and 4 bases at J; junction bases unmatched: 8. CDR3 size: 14 residues. Germline lookup yields CDR1 MNHEY and CDR2 SVGAGI. This chain's CDR3 is CASNRGSPSTEAFF. In DNA form, the CDR3 reads TGTGCCAGCAACAGGGGGAGTCCAAGCACTGAAGCTTTCTTT.

The chain uses TRBV7-8 and TRBJ1-2; TRBD1 might be the D (5 bases). The CDR3 covers 15 residues. From germline, CDR1 is SGHVS and CDR2 FQNEAQ. V was pared by 5 bases and J by 2 bases, with 15 bases between. Here the CDR3 reads CASSPGTPQNYGYTF. The CDR3 nucleotides read TGTGCCAGCAGCCCCGGGACTCCTCAGAACTATGGCTACACCTTC. The variable domain in full, with the rest retrieved from reference TRBV7-8 and TRBJ1-2, is GAGVSQSPRYKVAKRGQDVALRCDPISGHVSLFWYQQALGQGPEFLTYFQNEAQLDKSGLPSDRFFAERPEGSVSTLKIQRTQQEDSAVYLCASSPGTPQNYGYTFGSGTRLTVV.

The chain uses TRBV3-1 (or the pseudogene TRBV3-2) and TRBJ2-1, with 8 positions matching TRBD2. The trim removed 1 base at V and 6 bases at J, leaving 11 bases unmatched. The germline CDR1 and CDR2 sequences are LGHDT and YNNKEL (reference sequence). This CDR3 has 17 amino acids. CDR3 loop: CASSQVFRGGQGNEQFF. The DNA of the CDR3 is TGTGCCAGCAGCCAAGTATTTCGGGGGGGGCAGGGCAATGAGCAGTTCTTC.

The J gene is TRBJ2-2, the V gene TRBV29-1; D is possibly TRBD2 (6 bases). The CDR3 contains 13 residues. Germline V gene sequence: CDR1 SQVTM, CDR2 ANQGSEA. The V end was cut by 3 bases, the J end by 1 base, with 6 bases between. The CDR3 loop reads CSVDSGNTGELFF. CDR3 nucleotide sequence: TGCAGCGTTGATAGCGGGAACACCGGGGAGCTGTTTTTT.

V usage is TRBV7-2 and J usage is TRBJ1-6, with 9 bases identical to TRBD1. Germline CDR1 is SGHTA and CDR2 is FQGNSA. J gave up 9 bases and V 5 bases, and 8 bases lay outside the gene matches. This CDR3 contains 15 residues. The CDR3 sequence: CASSTGQGESSPLHF. The CDR3 nucleotides read TGTGCCAGCAGCACGGGACAGGGAGAATCTTCACCCCTCCACTTT.